This TCR beta chain stems from a study of T-cell memory formation after mild COVID-19. Whole-study context: Clustering of TCRs was largely donor specific.

The germline V gene encodes CDR1 PRHDT and CDR2 FYEKMQ (reference sequence). The CDR3 is made up of 15 amino acids. J gave up 3 bases and V 3 bases, and 2 bases lay outside the gene matches. Regarding the study as a whole: Clones which contracted sat mainly in CM and EM if CD4+, and in EMRA if CD8+.

About this clonotype itself: What it binds is unknown.

5'RACE primed from the constant segment yielded TCR alpha and TCR beta cDNA libraries bearing sample barcodes and UMIs. TCRdb passed the 5' RACE reads through MiXCR, listing each CDR3 protein once. The table has about 340,000 distinct CDR3 sequences, about 21% seen once. V usage is TRBV13 and J usage is TRBJ2-1; the match to TRBD1 covers 10 bases. The TCR was taken from an adult woman who had mild COVID-19 (a few samples of this study predate the infection). Cell type and time point are not known. The source material was PBMCs or a T cell subset sorted from them (not recorded which). In DNA form, the CDR3 reads TGTGCCAGCAGCTTGGGGGACAGGGGCTACAATGAGCAGTTCTTC. As protein: CASSLGDRGYNEQFF.